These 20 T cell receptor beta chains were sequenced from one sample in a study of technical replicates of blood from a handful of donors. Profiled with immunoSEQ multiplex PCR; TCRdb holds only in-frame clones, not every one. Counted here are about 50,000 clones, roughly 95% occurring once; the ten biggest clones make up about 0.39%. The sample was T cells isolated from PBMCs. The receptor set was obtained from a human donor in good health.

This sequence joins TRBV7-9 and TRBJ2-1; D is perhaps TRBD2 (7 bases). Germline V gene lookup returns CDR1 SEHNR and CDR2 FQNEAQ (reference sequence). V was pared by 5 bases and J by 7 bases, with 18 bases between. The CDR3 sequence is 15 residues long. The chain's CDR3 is CASSPVMGGPNEQFF. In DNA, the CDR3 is TGTGCCAGCAGCCCCGTCATGGGGGGGCCAAATGAGCAGTTCTTC.

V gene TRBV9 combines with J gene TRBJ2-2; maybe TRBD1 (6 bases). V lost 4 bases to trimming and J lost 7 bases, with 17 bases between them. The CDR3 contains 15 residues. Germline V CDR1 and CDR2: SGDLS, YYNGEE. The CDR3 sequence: CASSNRWGPDGELFF. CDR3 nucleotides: TGTGCCAGCAGCAACCGATGGGGGCCGGACGGGGAGCTGTTTTTT.

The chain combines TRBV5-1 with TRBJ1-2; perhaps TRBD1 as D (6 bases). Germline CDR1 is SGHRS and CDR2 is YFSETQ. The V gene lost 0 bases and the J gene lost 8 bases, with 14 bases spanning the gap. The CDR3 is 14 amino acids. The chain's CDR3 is CASSLAGAERGYTF. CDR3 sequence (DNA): TGCGCCAGCAGCTTGGCAGGGGCCGAAAGAGGCTACACCTTC. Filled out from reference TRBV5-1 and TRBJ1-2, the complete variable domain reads KAGVTQTPRYLIKTRGQQVTLSCSPISGHRSVSWYQQTPGQGLQFLFEYFSETQRNKGNFPGRFSGRQFSNSRSEMNVSTLELGDSALYLCASSLAGAERGYTFGSGTRLTVV.

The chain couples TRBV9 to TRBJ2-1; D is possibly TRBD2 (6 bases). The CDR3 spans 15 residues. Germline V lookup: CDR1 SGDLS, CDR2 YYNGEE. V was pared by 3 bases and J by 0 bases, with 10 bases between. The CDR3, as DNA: TGTGCCAGCAGCGCGGACGGGAGCTCCTACAATGAGCAGTTCTTC. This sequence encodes CASSADGSSYNEQFF.

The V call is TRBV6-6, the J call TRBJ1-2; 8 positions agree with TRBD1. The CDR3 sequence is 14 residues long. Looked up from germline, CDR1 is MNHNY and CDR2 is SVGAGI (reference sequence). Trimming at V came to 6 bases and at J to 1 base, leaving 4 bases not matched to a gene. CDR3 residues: CASRTGDGNYGYTF. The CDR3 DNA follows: TGTGCCAGCAGGACAGGGGACGGTAACTATGGCTACACCTTC.

The DNA for the CDR3 is TGTGCCAGCAGCCAATATCCACAGGTGAACACTGAAGCTTTCTTT. Protein product: CASSQYPQVNTEAFF. The chain has TRBV4-2 and TRBJ1-1, with D tentatively TRBD1 (5 bases). Germline lookup yields CDR1 LGHNA and CDR2 YNFKEQ. V lost 2 bases and J 0 bases, leaving 10 bases between the germline ends. The CDR3 has 15 amino acids.

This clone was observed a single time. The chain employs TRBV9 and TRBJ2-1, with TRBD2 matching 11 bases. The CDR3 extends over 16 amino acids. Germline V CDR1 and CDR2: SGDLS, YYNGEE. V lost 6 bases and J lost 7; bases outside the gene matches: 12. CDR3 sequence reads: CASTSSGGIQGNEQFF. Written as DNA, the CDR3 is TGTGCCAGCACCTCTAGCGGGGGGATCCAGGGGAATGAGCAGTTCTTC.

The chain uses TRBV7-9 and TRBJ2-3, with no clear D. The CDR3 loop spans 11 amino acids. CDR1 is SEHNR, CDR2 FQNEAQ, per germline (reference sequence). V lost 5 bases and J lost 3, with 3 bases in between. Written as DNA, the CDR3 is TGTGCCAGCAGCGTAACAGATACGCAGTATTTT. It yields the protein CASSVTDTQYF.

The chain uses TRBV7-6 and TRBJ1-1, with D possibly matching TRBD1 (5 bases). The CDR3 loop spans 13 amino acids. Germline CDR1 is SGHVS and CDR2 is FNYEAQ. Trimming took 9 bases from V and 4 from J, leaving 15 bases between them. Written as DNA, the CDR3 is TGTGCCAGTCACTCGGGGGAGGGCACTGAAGCTTTCTTT. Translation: CASHSGEGTEAFF.

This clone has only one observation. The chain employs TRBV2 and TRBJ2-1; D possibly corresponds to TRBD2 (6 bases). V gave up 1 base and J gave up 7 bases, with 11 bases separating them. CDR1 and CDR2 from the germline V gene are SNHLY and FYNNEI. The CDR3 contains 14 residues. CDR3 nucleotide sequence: TGTGCCAGCAGTGAAGGGTTGCGGGAAAATGAGCAGTTCTTC. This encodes CASSEGLRENEQFF.

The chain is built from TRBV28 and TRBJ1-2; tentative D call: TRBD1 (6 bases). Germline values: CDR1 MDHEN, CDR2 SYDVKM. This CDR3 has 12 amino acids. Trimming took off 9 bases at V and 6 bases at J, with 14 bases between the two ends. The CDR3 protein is CASSGTLHGYTF. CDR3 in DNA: TGTGCCAGTTCCGGGACATTGCATGGCTACACCTTC.

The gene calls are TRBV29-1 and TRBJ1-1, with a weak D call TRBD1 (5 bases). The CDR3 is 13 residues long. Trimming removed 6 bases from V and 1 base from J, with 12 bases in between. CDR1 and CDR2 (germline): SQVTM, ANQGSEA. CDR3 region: CSVAGLWNTEAFF. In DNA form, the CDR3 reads TGCAGCGTCGCGGGACTCTGGAACACTGAAGCTTTCTTT. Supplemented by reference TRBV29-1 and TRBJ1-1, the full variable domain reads SAVISQKPSRDICQRGTSLTIQCQVDSQVTMMFWYRQQPGQSLTLIATANQGSEATYESGFVIDKFPISRPNLTFSTLTVSNMSPEDSSIYLCSVAGLWNTEAFFGQGTRLTVV.

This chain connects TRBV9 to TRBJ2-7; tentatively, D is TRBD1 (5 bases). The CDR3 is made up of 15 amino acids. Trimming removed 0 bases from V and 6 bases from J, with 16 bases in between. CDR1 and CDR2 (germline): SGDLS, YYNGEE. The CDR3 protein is CASSVVGHKISEQYF. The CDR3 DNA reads TGTGCCAGCAGCGTAGTAGGACATAAGATATCCGAGCAGTACTTC. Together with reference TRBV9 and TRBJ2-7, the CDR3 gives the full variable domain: DSGVTQTPKHLITATGQRVTLRCSPRSGDLSVYWYQQSLDQGLQFLIQYYNGEERAKGNILERFSAQQFPDLHSELNLSSLELGDSALYFCASSVVGHKISEQYFGPGTRLTVT.

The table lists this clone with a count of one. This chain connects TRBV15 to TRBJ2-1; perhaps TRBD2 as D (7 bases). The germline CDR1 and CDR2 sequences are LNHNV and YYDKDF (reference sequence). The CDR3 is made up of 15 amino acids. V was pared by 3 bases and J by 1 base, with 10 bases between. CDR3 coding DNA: TGTGCCACCAGCAGGCGGGGGCATTCCTACAATGAGCAGTTCTTC. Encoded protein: CATSRRGHSYNEQFF.

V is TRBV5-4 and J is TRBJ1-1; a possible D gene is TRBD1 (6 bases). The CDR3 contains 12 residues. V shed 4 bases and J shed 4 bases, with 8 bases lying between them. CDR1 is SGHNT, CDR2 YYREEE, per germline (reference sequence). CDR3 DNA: TGTGCCAGCAGCCAGGGGTTCACTGAAGCTTTCTTT. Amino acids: CASSQGFTEAFF.

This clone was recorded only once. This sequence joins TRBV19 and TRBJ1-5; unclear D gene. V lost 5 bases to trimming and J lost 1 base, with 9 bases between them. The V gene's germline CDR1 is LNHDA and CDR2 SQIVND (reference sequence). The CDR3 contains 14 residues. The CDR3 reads CASSEAGSNQPQHF. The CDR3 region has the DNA TGTGCCAGTAGTGAGGCGGGCAGCAATCAGCCCCAGCATTTT.

The CDR3 loop reads CASSPRGEGTTEQYF. The CDR3, as DNA: TGTGCCAGCTCACCCCGTGGGGAGGGAACCACCGAGCAGTACTTC. This chain connects TRBV18 to TRBJ2-7; 7 nucleotides line up with TRBD2. The CDR3 loop spans 15 amino acids. Per the germline V gene, CDR1 is KGHSH and CDR2 is LQKENI. With 3 bases clipped from V and 6 bases from J, the junction kept 11 bases outside the gene matches.

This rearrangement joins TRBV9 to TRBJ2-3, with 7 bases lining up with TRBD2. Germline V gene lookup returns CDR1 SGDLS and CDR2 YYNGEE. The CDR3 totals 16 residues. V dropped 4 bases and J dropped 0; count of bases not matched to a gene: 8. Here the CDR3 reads CASSLGAGASTDTQYF. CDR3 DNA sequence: TGTGCCAGCAGCCTTGGGGCGGGAGCTAGCACAGATACGCAGTATTTT.

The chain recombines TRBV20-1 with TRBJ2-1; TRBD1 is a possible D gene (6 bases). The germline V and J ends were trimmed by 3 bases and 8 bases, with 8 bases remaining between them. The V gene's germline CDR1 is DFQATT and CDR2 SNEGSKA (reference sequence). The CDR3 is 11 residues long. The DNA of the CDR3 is TGCAGTGCTAGTTCAGGGGATGAGCAGTTCTTC. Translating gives CSASSGDEQFF.

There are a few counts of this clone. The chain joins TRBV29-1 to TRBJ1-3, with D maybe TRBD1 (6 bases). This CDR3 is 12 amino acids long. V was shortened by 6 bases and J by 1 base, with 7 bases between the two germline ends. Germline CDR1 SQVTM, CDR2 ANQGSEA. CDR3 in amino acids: CSVGQSGNTIYF. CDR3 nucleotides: TGCAGCGTGGGACAATCTGGAAACACCATATATTTT. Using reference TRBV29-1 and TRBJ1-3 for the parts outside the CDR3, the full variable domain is SAVISQKPSRDICQRGTSLTIQCQVDSQVTMMFWYRQQPGQSLTLIATANQGSEATYESGFVIDKFPISRPNLTFSTLTVSNMSPEDSSIYLCSVGQSGNTIYFGEGSWLTVV.